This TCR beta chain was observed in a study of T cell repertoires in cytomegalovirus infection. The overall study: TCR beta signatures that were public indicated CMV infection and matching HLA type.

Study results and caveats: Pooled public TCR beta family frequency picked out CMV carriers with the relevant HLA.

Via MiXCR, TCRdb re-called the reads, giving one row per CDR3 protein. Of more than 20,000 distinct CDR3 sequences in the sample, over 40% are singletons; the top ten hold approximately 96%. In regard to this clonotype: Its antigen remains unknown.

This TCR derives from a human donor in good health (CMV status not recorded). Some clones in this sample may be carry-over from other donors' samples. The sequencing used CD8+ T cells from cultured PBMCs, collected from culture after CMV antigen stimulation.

CDR3 protein: CASSSGATSGRWTGELFF. CDR3 coding DNA: TGTGCCAGCAGCTCCGGAGCGACTAGCGGGAGGTGGACCGGGGAGCTGTTTTTT. The chain recombines TRBV7-2 with TRBJ2-2; 13 positions match TRBD2. After removal of 4 bases from V and 5 bases from J, the junction contained 10 bases not matched to a gene. There are 18 residues in the CDR3. Germline V gene sequence: CDR1 SGHTA, CDR2 FQGNSA.